This T cell receptor beta chain originates from a study of Graves' ophthalmopathy and Graves' hyperthyroidism. Study findings and constraints: Blood shared most expanded thyroid clonotypes above 0.001 frequency.

V lost 7 bases, J lost 5 bases, and 14 bases lay in between. This CDR3 is 13 amino acids long. This clonotype showed up many times. Antigen specificity is unknown. TCR beta CDR3 regions were amplified from RNA transcripts. First-round RT-PCR used HTBI primers; second-round multiplex PCR followed. TCRdb re-derived calls from the multiplex PCR reads in MiXCR, one entry per CDR3 protein. Of roughly 160,000 distinct CDR3 sequences in the sample, roughly 37% were seen once. This clonotype was obtained from a middle-aged woman with Graves' ophthalmopathy. Sequenced sample: peripheral blood. The chain recombines TRBV12-3 or TRBV12-4 with TRBJ2-5, with D unresolved. The CDR3 reads CASTRQSGETQYF. CDR3 in DNA: TGTGCCAGCACCAGACAATCTGGGGAGACCCAGTACTTC.